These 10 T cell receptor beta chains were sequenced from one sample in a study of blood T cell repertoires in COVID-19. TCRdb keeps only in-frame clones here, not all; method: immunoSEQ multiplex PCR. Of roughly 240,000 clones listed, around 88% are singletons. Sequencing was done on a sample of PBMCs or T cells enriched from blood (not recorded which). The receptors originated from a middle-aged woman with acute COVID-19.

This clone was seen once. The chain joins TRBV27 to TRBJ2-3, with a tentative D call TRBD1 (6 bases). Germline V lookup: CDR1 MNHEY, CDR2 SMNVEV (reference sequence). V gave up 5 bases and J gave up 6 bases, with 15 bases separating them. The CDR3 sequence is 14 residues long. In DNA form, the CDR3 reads TGTGCCAGCAGTGATGGGGGCCGTCGGGATACGCAGTATTTT. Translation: CASSDGGRRDTQYF.

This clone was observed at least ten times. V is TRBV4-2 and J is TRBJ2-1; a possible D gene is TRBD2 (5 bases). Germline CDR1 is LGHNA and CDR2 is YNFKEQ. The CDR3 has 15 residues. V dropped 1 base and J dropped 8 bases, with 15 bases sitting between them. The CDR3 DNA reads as TGTGCCAGCAGCCAAGGAGGAGGATTAGGCGATGAGCAGTTCTTC. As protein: CASSQGGGLGDEQFF.

In nucleotides, the CDR3 is TGCGCCAGCAGCTTGGGGCATGCCGGGAATAATGAAAAACTGTTTTTT. Its translation: CASSLGHAGNNEKLFF. The V gene is TRBV5-1, the J gene TRBJ1-4, with D unresolved. V was pared by 0 bases and J by 4 bases, with 13 bases between. CDR1 is SGHRS, CDR2 YFSETQ, per germline. The CDR3 is 16 residues long.

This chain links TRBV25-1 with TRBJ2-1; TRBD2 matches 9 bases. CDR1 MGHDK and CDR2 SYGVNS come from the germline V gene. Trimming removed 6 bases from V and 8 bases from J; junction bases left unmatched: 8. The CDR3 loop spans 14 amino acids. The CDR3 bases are TGTGCCAGCAGGGGACTAGCAGGGAAGGATGAGCAGTTCTTC. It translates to CASRGLAGKDEQFF.

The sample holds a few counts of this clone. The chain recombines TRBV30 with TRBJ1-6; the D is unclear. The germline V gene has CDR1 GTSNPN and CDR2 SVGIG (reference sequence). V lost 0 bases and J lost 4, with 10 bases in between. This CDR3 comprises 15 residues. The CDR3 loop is CAWSVYDLYNSPLHF. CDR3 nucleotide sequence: TGTGCCTGGAGTGTATATGACTTGTATAATTCACCCCTCCACTTT.

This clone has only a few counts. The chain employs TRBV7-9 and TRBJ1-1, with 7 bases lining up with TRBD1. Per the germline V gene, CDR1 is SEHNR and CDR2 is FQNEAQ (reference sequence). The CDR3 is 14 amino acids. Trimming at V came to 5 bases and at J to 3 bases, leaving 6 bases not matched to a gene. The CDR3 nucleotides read TGTGCCAGCAGCATCACAGGGGTCGACACTGAAGCTTTCTTT. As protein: CASSITGVDTEAFF.

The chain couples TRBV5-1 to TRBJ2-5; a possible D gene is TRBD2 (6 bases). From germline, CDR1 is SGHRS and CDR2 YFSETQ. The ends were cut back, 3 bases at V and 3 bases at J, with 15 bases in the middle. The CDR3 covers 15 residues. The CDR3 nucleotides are TGCGCCAGCAGCTCGGGACTCCTGGGAGAAGAGACCCAGTACTTC. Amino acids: CASSSGLLGEETQYF.

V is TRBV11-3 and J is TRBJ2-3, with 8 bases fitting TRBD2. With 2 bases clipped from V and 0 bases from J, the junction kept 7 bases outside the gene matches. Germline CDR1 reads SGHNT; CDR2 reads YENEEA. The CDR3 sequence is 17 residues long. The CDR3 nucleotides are TGTGCCAGCAGCTTACCGTTAGCGGGGACTAGCACAGATACGCAGTATTTT. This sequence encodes CASSLPLAGTSTDTQYF.

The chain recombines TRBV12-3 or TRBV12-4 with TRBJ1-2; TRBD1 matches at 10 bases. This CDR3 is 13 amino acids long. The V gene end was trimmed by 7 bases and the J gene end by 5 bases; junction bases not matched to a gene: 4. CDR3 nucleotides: TGTGCCAGCAAACCGGGACAGGGGTATGGCTACACCTTC. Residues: CASKPGQGYGYTF.

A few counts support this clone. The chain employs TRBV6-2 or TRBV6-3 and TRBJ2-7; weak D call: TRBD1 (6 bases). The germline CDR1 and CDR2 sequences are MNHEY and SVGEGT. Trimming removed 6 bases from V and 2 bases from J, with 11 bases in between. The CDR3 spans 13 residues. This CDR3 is CASSRTAPYEQYF. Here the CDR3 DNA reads TGTGCCAGCAGCCGGACAGCCCCCTACGAGCAGTACTTC.